This entry lists 31 T cell receptor beta chains sequenced from one sample in a study of T cell responses to AZD1222 COVID-19 vaccine. Profiled with immunoSEQ multiplex PCR; TCRdb holds only in-frame clones, not every one. The sample has over 85,000 clones, around 90% seen once. Sequences were derived from peripheral blood, sampled 28 days after the second AZD1222 dose. The receptors originated from an adult who received the AZD1222 COVID-19 vaccine.

A single count supports this clone. V is TRBV5-3 and J is TRBJ1-4, with 9 nucleotides matching TRBD1. TRBV5-3 falls under the ORF class, with uncertain function. This CDR3 region has 18 residues. J was trimmed by 2 bases and V by 0 bases; bases with no gene match: 8. DNA for the CDR3: TGTGCCAGAAGCTTGGTGGGGGACAGGGAGTCCACTAATGAAAAACTGTTTTTT. As protein: CARSLVGDRESTNEKLFF.

The V and J genes are TRBV19 and TRBJ1-3; D uncertain. The ends were cut back, 5 bases at V and 2 bases at J, with 13 bases in the middle. The germline V gene has CDR1 LNHDA and CDR2 SQIVND (reference sequence). The CDR3 extends over 15 amino acids. The CDR3 is CASSPGSGTGNTIYF. Here the CDR3 DNA reads TGTGCCAGTAGTCCAGGTTCCGGGACTGGAAACACCATATATTTT.

This clone was counted only a few times. The rearrangement uses TRBV30 and TRBJ2-1; 7 bases fit TRBD2. In germline, CDR1 is GTSNPN, CDR2 SVGIG (reference sequence). This CDR3 comprises 14 residues. The V gene end was trimmed by 0 bases and the J gene end by 8 bases; junction bases not matched to a gene: 7. DNA of the CDR3: TGTGCCTGGAGTGTGGGGGAGGGTTTCTATGAGCAGTTCTTC. It specifies CAWSVGEGFYEQFF.

The genes are TRBV6-5 and TRBJ2-2, with D maybe TRBD2 (6 bases). From germline, CDR1 is MNHEY and CDR2 SVGAGI. Trimming cost V 6 bases and J 7 bases, with 12 bases left between them. CDR3 length: 13 amino acids. The CDR3 sequence is CASRGLAIGELFF. In DNA form, the CDR3 reads TGTGCCAGCAGAGGCCTAGCGATCGGGGAGCTGTTTTTT.

The rearrangement joins TRBV10-3 to TRBJ1-2; maybe TRBD1 (6 bases). The V gene lost 6 bases and the J gene lost 3 bases, with 14 bases spanning the gap. Germline-derived CDR1 and CDR2 are ENHRY and SYGVKD. The length of the CDR3 is 14 residues. CDR3 nucleotide sequence: TGTGCCATCAGACAGGGAGCAGACCACTATGGCTACACCTTC. It encodes CAIRQGADHYGYTF.

This clone showed up just a few times. This chain joins TRBV19 and TRBJ2-1; possibly TRBD1 for D (5 bases). The germline V gene encodes CDR1 LNHDA and CDR2 SQIVND (reference sequence). The length of the CDR3 is 16 residues. V dropped 7 bases and J dropped 8 bases, with 24 bases sitting between them. CDR3 nucleotides: TGTGCCAGTAAGGAGACAGCGTATTTAAGCGTGCATGAGCAGTTCTTC. It is translated as CASKETAYLSVHEQFF.

The CDR3 DNA reads TGTGCCAGCAGCCAAGAAGGCCAGAACTATGGCTACACCTTC. This codes for CASSQEGQNYGYTF. This chain joins TRBV3-1 (or the pseudogene TRBV3-2) and TRBJ1-2; unclear D gene. Germline V gene sequence: CDR1 LGHDT, CDR2 YNNKEL (reference sequence). The V gene lost 0 bases and the J gene lost 2 bases, with 7 bases spanning the gap. The CDR3 has 14 amino acids.

The rearrangement links TRBV5-5 to TRBJ1-2; no clear D gene. Trimming removed 0 bases at V and 7 bases at J, with 16 bases between. The CDR3 runs 15 residues. CDR1 SGHKS and CDR2 YYEKEE come from the germline V gene (reference sequence). The chain's CDR3 is CASSLESRNWGGYTF. CDR3 nucleotide sequence: TGTGCCAGCAGCTTGGAGTCCCGGAATTGGGGTGGCTACACCTTC.

This clone was detected only once. The rearrangement joins TRBV5-6 to TRBJ1-2; no clear D. There are 14 residues in the CDR3. Trimming removed 0 bases at V and 1 base at J, with 7 bases between. Germline V gene data show CDR1 as SGHDT and CDR2 as YYEEEE. The CDR3 loop is CASSLVTLNYGYTF. For the CDR3, the DNA is TGTGCCAGCAGCTTGGTTACCCTTAACTATGGCTACACCTTC.

The chain carries TRBV11-2 and TRBJ1-2; 7 bases line up with TRBD1. This CDR3 is 16 amino acids long. The germline V gene encodes CDR1 SGHAT and CDR2 FQNNGV. Trimming cost V 5 bases and J 6 bases; bases outside gene matches: 15. The CDR3 bases are TGTGCCAGCAGCCTAACTACAGGGGAAAAGGAGAATGGCTACACCTTC. Translated: CASSLTTGEKENGYTF. The variable domain in full, with the rest retrieved from reference TRBV11-2 and TRBJ1-2, is EAGVAQSPRYKIIEKRQSVAFWCNPISGHATLYWYQQILGQGPKLLIQFQNNGVVDDSQLPKDRFSAERLKGVDSTLKIQPAKLEDSAVYLCASSLTTGEKENGYTFGSGTRLTVV.

The rearrangement links TRBV5-1 to TRBJ2-1; 7 positions agree with TRBD2. Germline assignment: CDR1 SGHRS and CDR2 YFSETQ. V was pared by 0 bases and J by 0 bases, with 3 bases of the junction left unmatched. CDR3 length: 16 residues. CDR3 residues: CASSLVTSVSYNEQFF. The CDR3 DNA reads TGCGCCAGCAGCTTGGTCACTAGCGTCTCCTACAATGAGCAGTTCTTC.

This chain joins TRBV29-1 and TRBJ1-5; TRBD1 matches 8 bases. Germline loops: CDR1 SQVTM, CDR2 ANQGSEA. The CDR3 has 13 residues. Unmatched junction bases numbered 7, after V lost 7 bases and J lost 5 bases. The CDR3 protein is CSGRQGPDQPQHF. As DNA, the CDR3 is TGCAGCGGGAGACAGGGGCCGGATCAGCCCCAGCATTTT.

The chain employs TRBV28 and TRBJ2-7; a possible D gene is TRBD1 (6 bases). CDR1 is MDHEN, CDR2 SYDVKM, per germline. With 7 bases removed from V and 1 base from J, the gap between germline ends came to 23 bases. The CDR3 runs 17 residues. The CDR3 nucleotides read TGTGCCAGCAACGACCCTCTGACAGGAACTATATCCTACGAGCAGTACTTC. Translated, it gives CASNDPLTGTISYEQYF.

The V and J genes are TRBV27 and TRBJ1-1, with 9 bases matching TRBD1. J gave up 5 bases and V 3 bases, and 4 bases lay outside the gene matches. Germline CDR1 reads MNHEY; CDR2 reads SMNVEV (reference sequence). The CDR3 extends over 14 amino acids. The CDR3 region is CASSFTGGRTEAFF. The DNA for the CDR3 is TGTGCCAGCAGTTTCACAGGGGGCCGAACTGAAGCTTTCTTT.

The chain has TRBV20-1 and TRBJ1-2, with D tentatively TRBD1 (5 bases). Trimming cost V 6 bases and J 8 bases, with 22 bases left between them. The CDR3 covers 14 residues. Germline CDR1 DFQATT, CDR2 SNEGSKA (reference sequence). Here the CDR3 reads CSASPGATFGGYTF. The CDR3 DNA sequence: TGCAGTGCCAGTCCCGGGGCAACATTCGGGGGCTACACCTTC.

This clone has only a few counts. This chain uses TRBV6-4 with TRBJ1-5; no clear D. This CDR3 region has 14 residues. Deletions cut 3 bases from V and 0 bases from J, with 6 bases between. CDR1 MRHNA and CDR2 SNTAGT come from the germline V gene. The CDR3 loop reads CASSERASNQPQHF. CDR3 in DNA: TGTGCCAGCAGTGAAAGGGCTAGCAATCAGCCCCAGCATTTT.

This clone was observed once. The CDR3 is CSVARSLVTDTQYF. The DNA for the CDR3 is TGCAGCGTTGCTCGAAGCTTGGTCACAGATACGCAGTATTTT. V and J are TRBV29-1 and TRBJ2-3; no clear D gene. Trimming stripped 4 bases from V and 2 bases from J, with 13 bases between. This CDR3 region has 14 residues. Per the germline V gene, CDR1 is SQVTM and CDR2 is ANQGSEA.

The V call is TRBV5-1, the J call TRBJ1-1; no clear D gene. The CDR3 runs 16 residues. Per the germline V gene, CDR1 is SGHRS and CDR2 is YFSETQ. The V gene lost 1 base and the J gene lost 1 base, with 14 bases spanning the gap. Here the CDR3 DNA reads TGCGCCAGCAGCTTGAGTGTCAGCGCACCGAACACTGAAGCTTTCTTT. This encodes CASSLSVSAPNTEAFF.

The chain links TRBV2 to TRBJ2-7, with D possibly matching TRBD2 (5 bases). The CDR3 sequence is 14 residues long. Deletions cut 2 bases from V and 0 bases from J, with 8 bases between. CDR1 is SNHLY and CDR2 is FYNNEI in the germline V gene. Here the CDR3 DNA reads TGTGCCAGCAGTGAAACTAGTTTCTCCTACGAGCAGTACTTC. Amino acid sequence: CASSETSFSYEQYF.

V is TRBV2 and J is TRBJ1-6, with 9 positions matching TRBD1. The germline V gene encodes CDR1 SNHLY and CDR2 FYNNEI. This CDR3 region has 15 residues. V shed 2 bases and J 9 bases; nucleotides not matched to a gene: 5. CDR3 sequence (DNA): TGTGCCAGCAGTGAAACGGGACAGGGTGGTTCACCCCTCCACTTT. Encoded protein: CASSETGQGGSPLHF.

This chain connects TRBV4-2 to TRBJ2-1; TRBD2 agrees at 12 bases. After removal of 0 bases from V and 8 bases from J, the junction contained 8 bases not matched to a gene. From germline, CDR1 is LGHNA and CDR2 YNFKEQ. There are 17 residues in the CDR3. The CDR3 reads CASSQEGLLAGGHEQFF. In DNA, the CDR3 is TGTGCCAGCAGCCAAGAGGGCTTGCTAGCGGGGGGGCATGAGCAGTTCTTC.

The sample holds one count of this clone. The CDR3 bases are TGTGCCAGTAGTATGACCCCAGGGGTTAGCACAGATACGCAGTATTTT. It codes for CASSMTPGVSTDTQYF. The gene calls are TRBV19 and TRBJ2-3; maybe TRBD1 (6 bases). Per germline, CDR1 LNHDA and CDR2 SQIVND (reference sequence). V lost 3 bases and J 0 bases, leaving 13 bases between the germline ends. The CDR3 length is 16 residues. Together with reference TRBV19 and TRBJ2-3, the CDR3 gives the full variable domain: DGGITQSPKYLFRKEGQNVTLSCEQNLNHDAMYWYRQDPGQGLRLIYYSQIVNDFQKGDIAEGYSVSREKKESFPLTVTSAQKNPTAFYLCASSMTPGVSTDTQYFGPGTRLTVL.

V usage is TRBV28 and J usage is TRBJ2-7; 9 nucleotides align to TRBD1. The CDR3 loop spans 15 amino acids. The V and J ends lost 3 bases and 7 bases, in that order; junction bases with no gene match: 10. Germline V gene lookup returns CDR1 MDHEN and CDR2 SYDVKM. CDR3 in amino acids: CASSLGGQGLGEQYF. The CDR3 coding sequence is TGTGCCAGCAGTTTGGGGGGACAGGGTTTAGGGGAGCAGTACTTC.

The chain carries TRBV2 and TRBJ1-6; maybe TRBD1 (6 bases). Looked up from germline, CDR1 is SNHLY and CDR2 is FYNNEI. Between the trimmed V and J ends, which lost 3 bases and 6 bases, there was a span of 15 bases. CDR3 length equals 16 residues. CDR3 loop: CASSESPRGGNSPLHF. The CDR3 region has the DNA TGTGCCAGCAGTGAGTCCCCGAGAGGGGGTAATTCACCCCTCCACTTT.

This chain uses TRBV27 with TRBJ1-5; D perhaps matches TRBD1 (5 bases). This CDR3 comprises 14 residues. Looked up from germline, CDR1 is MNHEY and CDR2 is SMNVEV (reference sequence). The V end lost 4 bases, the J end lost 4 bases, and 11 bases lay between the germline ends. This CDR3 reads CASSSGTPNQPQHF. In DNA, the CDR3 is TGTGCCAGCAGTTCCGGGACCCCAAATCAGCCCCAGCATTTT.

V and J are TRBV6-5 and TRBJ1-1; D is unclear. Germline CDR1 and CDR2: MNHEY and SVGAGI. The CDR3 is 13 amino acids. V dropped 0 bases and J dropped 8 bases, with 10 bases sitting between them. CDR3 bases: TGTGCCAGCAGTTACTCGATGTTAGTGGAAGCTTTCTTT. It encodes CASSYSMLVEAFF.

The rearrangement links TRBV18 to TRBJ2-7; possibly TRBD2 for D (5 bases). The germline CDR1 and CDR2 sequences are KGHSH and LQKENI. The CDR3 covers 16 residues. Trimming shortened V by 2 bases and J by 4 bases, and 18 bases separated the two germline ends. CDR3 DNA: TGTGCCAGCTCACCAGGTCGGGCACGCGGAGGTTACGAGCAGTACTTC. Translation gives CASSPGRARGGYEQYF.

V is TRBV16 and J is TRBJ1-1; possible D gene TRBD1, 6 bases. The CDR3 runs to 12 residues. Per germline, CDR1 KGHSY and CDR2 FQNENV. The germline V and J ends were trimmed by 6 bases and 6 bases, with 11 bases remaining between them. CDR3 coding DNA: TGTGCCAGCAGGCGGACAGAGCCTGAAGCTTTCTTT. It encodes CASRRTEPEAFF.

V and J are TRBV19 and TRBJ1-5; TRBD1 is a possible D gene (5 bases). Between the trimmed V and J ends, which lost 0 bases and 7 bases, there was a span of 10 bases. This CDR3 region has 14 residues. Germline V lookup: CDR1 LNHDA, CDR2 SQIVND (reference sequence). CDR3 in DNA: TGTGCCAGTAGTATAGACAGGGCCGCCCAGCCCCAGCATTTT. Translating it yields CASSIDRAAQPQHF.

The rearrangement links TRBV29-1 to TRBJ2-2; 10 bases are a match to TRBD2. The CDR3 length is 15 residues. The J segment lost 1 base and the V segment lost 6 bases, leaving 5 bases of the junction unmatched. Germline CDR1 and CDR2: SQVTM and ANQGSEA. The DNA for the CDR3 is TGCAGCGTCGGCAGGACTAGCGGGAACACCGGGGAGCTGTTTTTT. This sequence encodes CSVGRTSGNTGELFF.

V and J are TRBV3-1 (or the pseudogene TRBV3-2) and TRBJ2-7; D assignment may be TRBD1 or TRBD2 (5 bases each). The germline V gene has CDR1 LGHDT and CDR2 YNNKEL (reference sequence). The V and J ends lost 2 bases and 7 bases respectively, with 18 bases between them. This CDR3 is 15 amino acids long. The CDR3 DNA reads as TGTGCCAGCAGCCAAAACGCAGGGACCTTGGTTGAGCAGTACTTC. Translation: CASSQNAGTLVEQYF.